Each of the 5 T cell receptor beta chains below was sequenced from the same sample in a study of T cells in women clearing cervical HPV infection (dated by TCRdb to 2016 to 2019). Library generation was performed with the immunoSEQ multiplex PCR assay. This immuneACCESS table, as held by TCRdb, lists in-frame sequences with V and J called but not all clones. Of the missing ones, under half trace to an unresolved V gene in checked studies; the others have no known cause. Per the sample table, the count is roughly 30,000 clones. Together, the top ten hold 7.5% to 10% of the sample. Sequencing input: blood buffy coat. These receptors were obtained from a woman aged 18 to 75 with a cervical HPV16 infection that either progressed to CIN3+ or cleared (not recorded which).

As concerns this clone: Coverage ceases 3 residues before the CDR3 finishes, and the germline J gene fills in the end. The V and J genes are TRBV19 and TRBJ2-2; 7 bases are shared with TRBD1. This CDR3 has 13 amino acids. Per germline, CDR1 LNHDA and CDR2 SQIVND (reference sequence). CDR3 residues: CASMGTVPSPLFF. CDR3 bases read: TGTGCCAGTATGGGGACAGTTCCTTCACCG.

As concerns this clone: The read gets to within 3 residues of the CDR3 end, and the germline J gene fills in the rest. The rearrangement links TRBV5-1 to TRBJ2-3; TRBD2 aligns across 14 bases. Looked up from germline, CDR1 is SGHRS and CDR2 is YFSETQ. Unmatched junction bases numbered 14, after V lost 4 bases and J lost 4 bases. The CDR3 contains 19 residues. The CDR3 bases that were read are TGCGCCAGCAGCCACTACCTAAGGACTAGCGGGGGGCAAGCAGATACG. Encoded protein: CASSHYLRTSGGQADT. The complete CDR3 reads CASSHYLRTSGGQADTQYF.

CDR3 protein: CASSSTSGRLETQYF. Partial CDR3 DNA: TGTGCCAGCAGTTCGACTAGCGGGAGGTTGGAGACC. The V and J genes are TRBV12-3 or TRBV12-4 and TRBJ2-5, with TRBD2 matching over 13 bases. From the germline J gene comes the end of the CDR3, since the read stops 3 residues before it. V lost 4 bases, J lost 5 bases, and 4 bases stayed unmatched. This CDR3 region has 15 residues.

In regard to this clone: The read terminates 3 residues before the CDR3 end, so the remaining end is supplied by the germline J gene. The rearrangement links TRBV20-1 to TRBJ1-6; D ambiguous. The germline V gene has CDR1 DFQATT and CDR2 SNEGSKA (reference sequence). The CDR3 extends over 15 amino acids. The ends were cut back, 6 bases at V and 10 bases at J, with 22 bases in the middle. CDR3 in amino acids: CSAPAVRGEGSPLHF. CDR3 DNA (partial): TGCAGTGCGCCCGCCGTGCGCGGGGAAGGATCACCC.

Details on this clone: The read ends 3 residues before the CDR3 terminus; that terminus is restored from the germline J gene. The chain carries TRBV6-1 and TRBJ2-5; D is perhaps TRBD1 (6 bases). The V and J ends lost 4 bases and 3 bases respectively, with 12 bases between them. The CDR3 has 14 residues. The germline gives CDR1 MNHNS, CDR2 SASEGT. Incomplete CDR3 DNA: TGTGCCAGCAGTGCCGGACAGTCGGAAGAGACC. Translating gives CASSAGQSEET. The complete CDR3 reads CASSAGQSEETQYF.